The sequence of this T cell receptor (beta chain) was determined in a study of blood T cell repertoires in COVID-19. Background on the study: Acute and convalescent COVID-19 samples came from the United States, Italy and Spain. Nucleic acid was either cDNA or gDNA, and it came from T cells, B-cell-depleted T cells, or PBMCs.

J lost 9 bases, V lost 7 bases, and 13 bases had no gene match. The CDR3 length is 14 residues. The V gene's germline CDR1 is MNHEY and CDR2 SVGAGI. Only in-frame clones appear in the TCRdb table, and some are missing; sequencing was by immunoSEQ multiplex PCR. The repertoire holds 260,000 or so clones, approximately 85% seen once, with around 0.67% in the top ten. The chain combines TRBV6-5 with TRBJ2-3; 7 bases match TRBD1. This TCR was sampled from a human donor in a cohort sampled during active COVID-19. Specimen: peripheral blood. DNA for the CDR3: TGTGCCAGCATTAGGGGGCGATCCAAGGAAACGCAGTATTTT. Amino acid sequence: CASIRGRSKETQYF.